This T cell receptor (beta chain) was captured by sequencing in a study of OX40 agonist ivuxolimab in advanced cancers. Findings and limits, study-wide: Dosing at 0.1 to 3.0 mg/kg was accompanied by clonal expansion of CD4+ and CD8+ blood T cells by week 6.

The CDR3 is 14 residues long. The germline CDR1 and CDR2 sequences are SEHNR and FQNEAQ (reference sequence). Trimming pared 5 bases from V and 3 bases from J, leaving 13 bases between. Repertoires were generated with immunoSEQ multiplex PCR, while TCRdb's copy carries only in-frame clones and drops some. The data hold around 70,000 clones, with over 80% observed a single time. In regard to this clone: Its matching antigen is unknown.

V gene TRBV7-9 combines with J gene TRBJ2-5; tentatively, D is TRBD2 (5 bases). The source was CD4+ or CD8+ T cells sorted from blood, collected in a trial of the OX40 agonist ivuxolimab. The TCR was taken from an adult with an advanced solid tumor such as melanoma, head and neck, liver or kidney cancer. CDR3 nucleotide sequence: TGTGCCAGCAGCATTCCCGGGGTGAAAGAGACCCAGTACTTC. Protein sequence: CASSIPGVKETQYF.